The 18 T cell receptor beta chains presented below share a single source sample, sequenced in a study of immune evolution from preneoplasia to lung adenocarcinoma. Clones were read by immunoSEQ multiplex PCR, and TCRdb kept only the in-frame ones, dropping some. The sample records 35,000 to 40,000 clones, under 85% being singletons. Specimen: FFPE invasive lung adenocarcinoma tissue. The source of these receptors is a person aged 55 to 70 with lung adenocarcinoma.

The chain has TRBV18 and TRBJ2-1; 10 nucleotides agree with TRBD2. The CDR3 covers 16 residues. Trimming at V came to 3 bases and at J to 8 bases, leaving 10 bases not matched to a gene. Germline values: CDR1 KGHSH, CDR2 LQKENI. CDR3 bases: TGTGCCAGCTCACCCCACGCTGGGACTAGCGTATATGAGCAGTTCTTC. The encoded protein is CASSPHAGTSVYEQFF. The full variable domain, its missing parts supplied by reference TRBV18 and TRBJ2-1, is NAGVMQNPRHLVRRRGQEARLRCSPMKGHSHVYWYRQLPEEGLKFMVYLQKENIIDESGMPKERFSAEFPKEGPSILRIQQVVRGDSAAYFCASSPHAGTSVYEQFFGPGTRLTVL.

This chain links TRBV18 with TRBJ2-3; 7 bases are shared with TRBD2. V was clipped by 3 bases and J by 1 base; unmatched bases: 4. Germline CDR1 KGHSH, CDR2 LQKENI. The CDR3 runs 15 residues. CDR3 nucleotide sequence: TGTGCCAGCTCACCTCCGGGGAGGGGCACAGATACGCAGTATTTT. Encoded protein: CASSPPGRGTDTQYF.

Only a few counts were recorded for this clone. This chain connects TRBV7-2 to TRBJ2-7; a weak D match, TRBD1 (5 bases). V was shortened by 1 base and J by 2 bases, with 12 bases between the two germline ends. The CDR3 extends over 15 amino acids. The germline gives CDR1 SGHTA, CDR2 FQGNSA. In DNA form, the CDR3 reads TGTGCCAGCAGCTTAGAGGGGCTACCGACCTACGAGCAGTACTTC. This gives the protein CASSLEGLPTYEQYF.

Only a few counts were recorded for this clone. V is TRBV19 and J is TRBJ2-7; 9 positions match TRBD1. The CDR3 length is 15 residues. The trim removed 6 bases at V and 4 bases at J, leaving 10 bases unmatched. The germline V gene has CDR1 LNHDA and CDR2 SQIVND (reference sequence). CDR3 nucleotide sequence: TGTGCCAGTAGCGCTAACAGGGGGCGAGGTTACGAGCAGTACTTC. This translates into CASSANRGRGYEQYF.

This sequence joins TRBV29-1 and TRBJ1-2; the match to TRBD1 covers 10 bases. Trimming took 4 bases from V and 3 from J; bases not matched to a gene: 2. CDR3 size: 13 residues. Germline V gene data show CDR1 as SQVTM and CDR2 as ANQGSEA. The CDR3 DNA reads as TGCAGCGTTGGACAGGGGGCGGACTATGGCTACACCTTC. This translates into CSVGQGADYGYTF.

This chain connects TRBV9 to TRBJ2-1, with 14 bases matching TRBD2. There are 15 residues in the CDR3. The germline CDR1 and CDR2 sequences are SGDLS and YYNGEE. J was trimmed by 7 bases and V by 4 bases; bases with no gene match: 4. The CDR3 loop reads CASSYGTSGGNEQFF. The CDR3 DNA follows: TGTGCCAGCAGCTACGGGACTAGCGGGGGTAATGAGCAGTTCTTC.

The DNA for the CDR3 is TGTGCCAGCAGCTTGATACAGGGGCGGATCGGGATCACTGAAGCTTTCTTT. This codes for CASSLIQGRIGITEAFF. The chain uses TRBV5-6 and TRBJ1-1, with 7 bases identical to TRBD1. The CDR3 runs 17 residues. V lost 1 base and J lost 4; bases outside the gene matches: 13. CDR1 and CDR2 (germline): SGHDT, YYEEEE. Combining the CDR3 with reference TRBV5-6 and TRBJ1-1 gives the whole variable domain DAGVTQSPTHLIKTRGQQVTLRCSPKSGHDTVSWYQQALGQGPQFIFQYYEEEERQRGNFPDRFSGHQFPNYSSELNVNALLLGDSALYLCASSLIQGRIGITEAFFGQGTRLTVV.

CDR3 nucleotides: TGTGCCAGTCGCCAGGACAGGGTGGCCTACGAGCAGTACTTC. Its protein is CASRQDRVAYEQYF. The genes are TRBV19 and TRBJ2-7, with 8 bases that match TRBD1. CDR3 length: 14 amino acids. With 8 bases clipped from V and 2 bases from J, the junction kept 8 bases outside the gene matches. CDR1 is LNHDA, CDR2 SQIVND, per germline (reference sequence).

The chain is built from TRBV19 and TRBJ2-1, with 10 nucleotides matching TRBD2. There are 16 residues in the CDR3. The germline gives CDR1 LNHDA, CDR2 SQIVND (reference sequence). With V trimmed by 7 bases and J by 5 bases, 11 bases remained unmatched. CDR3 region: CASKGSSGRPHNEQFF. For the CDR3, the DNA is TGTGCCAGTAAGGGTAGTAGCGGGAGGCCTCACAATGAGCAGTTCTTC.

This clone was seen a few times. This chain connects TRBV4-1 to TRBJ1-4; the D gene is possibly TRBD1 (5 bases). The CDR3 covers 14 residues. The V gene's germline CDR1 is MGHRA and CDR2 YSYEKL. Trimming left V 1 base short and J 3 bases short, with 6 bases between. The CDR3, as DNA: TGCGCCAGCAGCCAAGGACAGTCTAATGAAAAACTGTTTTTT. Translating it yields CASSQGQSNEKLFF.

This chain joins TRBV5-1 and TRBJ2-2; D is perhaps TRBD1 (5 bases). V gave up 3 bases and J gave up 8 bases, with 11 bases separating them. Germline lookup yields CDR1 SGHRS and CDR2 YFSETQ. The CDR3 totals 13 residues. CDR3 DNA: TGCGCCAGCAGCTCGTTCACAGGTGGGGAGCTGTTTTTT. Amino acids: CASSSFTGGELFF.

Worth noting for this clone: Different DNA sequences within this sample yield the same CDR3. The chain employs TRBV7-2 and TRBJ2-1; D may correspond to TRBD1 or TRBD2 (5 bases each). Germline V gene sequence: CDR1 SGHTA, CDR2 FQGNSA. The CDR3 loop spans 15 amino acids. Trimming cost V 0 bases and J 5 bases, with 11 bases left between them. The CDR3 DNA follows: TGTGCCAGCAGCTTAGCGCAGGGACCCAACAATGAGCAGTTCTTC. Protein: CASSLAQGPNNEQFF.

The chain employs TRBV12-1 and TRBJ2-1; the table's D gene call, TRBD2, was not cross checked with the DNA. TRBV12-1 represents a pseudogene. This CDR3 comprises 14 residues. The CDR3 loop reads CASMGLALYNEQFF. The CDR3 DNA reads as TGTGCCAGCATGGGACTAGCGTTATACAATGAGCAGTTCTTC.

The genes are TRBV7-2 and TRBJ2-6; D is unclear. V shed 2 bases and J shed 1 base, with 12 bases lying between them. CDR1 is SGHTA and CDR2 is FQGNSA in the germline V gene. This CDR3 comprises 17 residues. Written as DNA, the CDR3 is TGTGCCAGCAGCTTATTCAGAGTCCTTTCTGGGGCCAACGTCCTGACTTTC. It specifies CASSLFRVLSGANVLTF.

The chain links TRBV9 to TRBJ2-5; the match to TRBD2 covers 11 bases. The CDR3 sequence is 18 residues long. Germline V gives CDR1 SGDLS, CDR2 YYNGEE. V lost 0 bases, J lost 3 bases, and 10 bases stayed unmatched. CDR3 DNA sequence: TGTGCCAGCAGCGTAGGGCACGGGACTAGCGGATTCAAAGAGACCCAGTACTTC. It yields the protein CASSVGHGTSGFKETQYF.

This sequence joins TRBV4-1 and TRBJ1-2, with D unresolved. The CDR3 length is 12 residues. Trimming took off 4 bases at V and 8 bases at J, with 11 bases between the two ends. In germline, CDR1 is MGHRA, CDR2 YSYEKL. The CDR3 loop reads CASSPSVGGYTF. The CDR3 DNA follows: TGCGCCAGCAGCCCTTCGGTCGGCGGCTACACCTTC.

The CDR3 loop reads CASSQEQTGYREKLFF. DNA of the CDR3: TGTGCCAGCAGCCAAGAACAGACAGGGTATCGCGAAAAACTGTTTTTT. The chain carries TRBV14 and TRBJ1-4, with 7 bases matching TRBD1. Germline V CDR1 and CDR2: SGHDN, FVKESK. The CDR3 extends over 16 amino acids. V was pared by 0 bases and J by 8 bases, with 9 bases of the junction left unmatched. The whole variable domain, remainder taken from reference TRBV14 and TRBJ1-4, is EAGVTQFPSHSVIEKGQTVTLRCDPISGHDNLYWYRRVMGKEIKFLLHFVKESKQDESGMPNNRFLAERTGGTYSTLKVQPAELEDSGVYFCASSQEQTGYREKLFFGSGTQLSVL.

The chain combines TRBV19 with TRBJ1-5; the D gene is possibly TRBD1 (5 bases). V lost 3 bases, J lost 0 bases, and 15 bases lay in between. This CDR3 has 17 residues. Germline V gene lookup returns CDR1 LNHDA and CDR2 SQIVND (reference sequence). The CDR3 sequence is CASSMPQGDYSNQPQHF. CDR3 coding DNA: TGTGCCAGTAGTATGCCGCAGGGAGATTATAGCAATCAGCCCCAGCATTTT. Together with reference TRBV19 and TRBJ1-5, the CDR3 gives the full variable domain: DGGITQSPKYLFRKEGQNVTLSCEQNLNHDAMYWYRQDPGQGLRLIYYSQIVNDFQKGDIAEGYSVSREKKESFPLTVTSAQKNPTAFYLCASSMPQGDYSNQPQHFGDGTRLSIL.